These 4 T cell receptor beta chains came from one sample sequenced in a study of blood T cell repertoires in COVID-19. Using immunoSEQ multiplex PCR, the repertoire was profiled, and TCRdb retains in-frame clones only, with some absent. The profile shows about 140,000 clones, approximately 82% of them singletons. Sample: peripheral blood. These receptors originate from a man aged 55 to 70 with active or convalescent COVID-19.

The CDR3 is CASSPGRGSGANVLTF. CDR3 bases: TGTGCCAGCTCACCAGGGAGGGGGTCCGGGGCCAACGTCCTGACTTTC. This chain connects TRBV18 to TRBJ2-6, with D possibly being TRBD2 (7 bases). The CDR3 consists of 16 residues. The V gene lost 2 bases and the J gene lost 4 bases, with 12 bases spanning the gap. Germline loops: CDR1 KGHSH, CDR2 LQKENI.

The CDR3 reads CASSIAGVSGGNTGELFF. The CDR3 DNA sequence: TGTGCCAGTAGTATAGCTGGAGTTAGCGGGGGAAACACCGGGGAGCTGTTTTTT. The chain has TRBV19 and TRBJ2-2; 9 bases map to TRBD2. The CDR3 consists of 18 residues. V trimming: 1 base; J trimming: 2 bases; junction bases outside the gene matches: 8. CDR1 is LNHDA, CDR2 SQIVND, per germline (reference sequence).

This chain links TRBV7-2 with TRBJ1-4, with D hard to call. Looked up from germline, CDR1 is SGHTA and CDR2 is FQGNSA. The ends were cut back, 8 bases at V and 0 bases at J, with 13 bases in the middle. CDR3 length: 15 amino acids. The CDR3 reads CASRASTATNEKLFF. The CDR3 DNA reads TGTGCCAGCCGAGCGTCGACTGCAACTAATGAAAAACTGTTTTTT.

The CDR3 DNA is TGTGCCTGGACTGTACCTCCCCGGACAGGGCGGAAGGAAAAACTGTTTTTT. Amino acids: CAWTVPPRTGRKEKLFF. The chain links TRBV30 to TRBJ1-4, with TRBD1 identical over 8 bases. CDR1 and CDR2 (germline): GTSNPN, SVGIG (reference sequence). The CDR3 runs 17 residues. V was clipped by 4 bases and J by 8 bases; unmatched bases: 18.